Listed here are 16 T cell receptor beta chains from one sample, sequenced in a study of T cell responses to AZD1222 COVID-19 vaccine. Generated by immunoSEQ multiplex PCR, the TCRdb table keeps only in-frame clones and is missing some. The table shows tens of thousands of clones, with approximately 90% occurring only once. The sample consisted of peripheral blood, taken 28 days after the second AZD1222 dose. Receptors originate from an adult who received the AZD1222 COVID-19 vaccine.

The V call is TRBV5-5, the J call TRBJ2-7; 7 nucleotides line up with TRBD1. The CDR3 contains 15 residues. Germline CDR1 reads SGHKS; CDR2 reads YYEKEE (reference sequence). V trimming: 0 bases; J trimming: 0 bases; junction bases outside the gene matches: 3. CDR3 loop: CASSLGAGGSYEQYF. The CDR3 DNA is TGTGCCAGCAGCTTGGGGGCAGGGGGCTCCTACGAGCAGTACTTC.

J is TRBJ1-2 and V is TRBV19; tentative D call: TRBD1 (6 bases). Per the germline V gene, CDR1 is LNHDA and CDR2 is SQIVND (reference sequence). The CDR3 length is 14 residues. V was shortened by 4 bases and J by 4 bases, with 13 bases between the two germline ends. The CDR3 DNA reads TGTGCCAGTAGTAAACAGGGACTGGGCTATGGCTACACCTTC. Protein sequence: CASSKQGLGYGYTF.

The rearrangement joins TRBV18 to TRBJ2-6, with D perhaps TRBD1 (5 bases). CDR3 length: 15 amino acids. Trimming took off 6 bases at V and 0 bases at J, with 9 bases between the two ends. Germline assignment: CDR1 KGHSH and CDR2 LQKENI. The CDR3 region is CASSPDSSGANVLTF. For the CDR3, the DNA is TGTGCCAGCTCTCCCGACAGCTCTGGGGCCAACGTCCTGACTTTC.

The chain is built from TRBV9 and TRBJ2-5; 7 nucleotides line up with TRBD2. The CDR3 runs to 14 residues. J gave up 2 bases and V 0 bases, and 1 base lay outside the gene matches. Germline assignment: CDR1 SGDLS and CDR2 YYNGEE. The CDR3 region is CASSVGAGQETQYF. CDR3 DNA: TGTGCCAGCAGCGTAGGAGCGGGACAAGAGACCCAGTACTTC.

This chain joins TRBV3-1 (or the pseudogene TRBV3-2) and TRBJ1-5; D uncertain. Germline V gene data show CDR1 as LGHDT and CDR2 as YNNKEL (reference sequence). The length of the CDR3 is 13 residues. V dropped 5 bases and J dropped 3 bases, with 8 bases sitting between them. CDR3 region: CASSYSLNQPQHF. CDR3 sequence (DNA): TGTGCCAGCAGCTACAGCCTCAATCAGCCCCAGCATTTT.

This rearrangement joins TRBV7-9 to TRBJ2-3; no clear D gene. Per germline, CDR1 SEHNR and CDR2 FQNEAQ (reference sequence). V lost 5 bases and J lost 2, with 5 bases in between. The CDR3 totals 12 residues. In DNA form, the CDR3 reads TGTGCCAGCAGCCTACACACAGATACGCAGTATTTT. Translating gives CASSLHTDTQYF.

The genes are TRBV7-9 and TRBJ2-7; 7 bases line up with TRBD2. Germline trimming cut 5 bases from V and 7 bases from J; bases unmatched to any gene: 11. The CDR3 runs to 14 residues. From germline, CDR1 is SEHNR and CDR2 FQNEAQ (reference sequence). CDR3: CASSPAGAGREQYF. CDR3 DNA sequence: TGTGCCAGCAGCCCTGCCGGGGCCGGGAGGGAGCAGTACTTC.

The chain recombines TRBV2 with TRBJ1-1; D is unclear. CDR1 and CDR2 from the germline V gene are SNHLY and FYNNEI. The CDR3 spans 13 residues. The V and J ends lost 4 bases and 2 bases respectively, with 8 bases between them. This chain's CDR3 is CASSAGFNTEAFF. DNA of the CDR3: TGTGCCAGCAGTGCCGGATTTAACACTGAAGCTTTCTTT.

V gene TRBV18 combines with J gene TRBJ1-2; TRBD1 matches 7 bases. V lost 3 bases, J lost 4 bases, and 5 bases stayed unmatched. Germline V gene data show CDR1 as KGHSH and CDR2 as LQKENI. The CDR3 covers 14 residues. The CDR3 bases are TGTGCCAGCTCACCGGCGGGACAGCCCTATGGCTACACCTTC. As protein: CASSPAGQPYGYTF.

The V and J genes are TRBV24-1 and TRBJ2-3; D not resolved. Germline V gene sequence: CDR1 KGHDR, CDR2 SFDVKD. This CDR3 is 11 amino acids long. With 3 bases removed from V and 9 bases from J, the gap between germline ends came to 6 bases. The CDR3 DNA sequence: TGTGCCACCAGTGATGGGGAAACGCAGTATTTT. This encodes CATSDGETQYF.

The gene calls are TRBV24-1 and TRBJ2-7; the D call may be TRBD1 or TRBD2 (5 bases each). This CDR3 is built from 13 residues. The ends were cut back, 5 bases at V and 6 bases at J, with 13 bases in the middle. Germline CDR1 and CDR2: KGHDR and SFDVKD. This CDR3 is CATSAGLRGEQYF. CDR3 DNA sequence: TGTGCCACCAGTGCAGGCCTGAGGGGCGAGCAGTACTTC.

The chain recombines TRBV3-1 (or the pseudogene TRBV3-2) with TRBJ1-1, with D hard to call. The CDR3 consists of 12 residues. With 0 bases removed from V and 7 bases from J, the gap between germline ends came to 6 bases. Germline loops: CDR1 LGHDT, CDR2 YNNKEL (reference sequence). DNA of the CDR3: TGTGCCAGCAGCCAAGAAAAGCTTGAAGCTTTCTTT. This gives the protein CASSQEKLEAFF.

As DNA, the CDR3 is TGTGCCAGCAGTTACTCGAATAACCTTAACACTGAAGCTTTCTTT. Translating it yields CASSYSNNLNTEAFF. The rearrangement links TRBV6-5 to TRBJ1-1; D not certain. The germline V gene encodes CDR1 MNHEY and CDR2 SVGAGI. Trimming pared 0 bases from V and 2 bases from J, leaving 10 bases between. The CDR3 is 15 amino acids.

This CDR3 is CASSPDRGYTF. As DNA, the CDR3 is TGTGCCAGCAGCCCGGATCGGGGCTACACCTTC. V is TRBV7-2 and J is TRBJ1-2; no clear D gene. Trimming stripped 5 bases from V and 8 bases from J, with 9 bases between. From germline, CDR1 is SGHTA and CDR2 FQGNSA. The CDR3 runs to 11 residues.

The chain joins TRBV5-4 to TRBJ2-2; possible D gene TRBD1, 5 bases. CDR3 length: 17 amino acids. In germline, CDR1 is SGHNT, CDR2 YYREEE (reference sequence). Between the trimmed V and J ends, which lost 4 bases and 0 bases, there was a span of 16 bases. The CDR3 loop is CASSPSRYRTNTGELFF. For the CDR3, the DNA is TGTGCCAGCAGCCCATCCCGCTACAGGACGAACACCGGGGAGCTGTTTTTT.

The chain employs TRBV7-2 and TRBJ2-4; 8 bases fit TRBD2. The J segment lost 0 bases and the V segment lost 5 bases, leaving 6 bases of the junction unmatched. Germline values: CDR1 SGHTA, CDR2 FQGNSA. The CDR3 contains 16 residues. This CDR3 reads CASSARSGVAKNIQYF. CDR3 DNA sequence: TGTGCCAGCAGCGCTCGTAGCGGGGTAGCCAAAAACATTCAGTACTTC.